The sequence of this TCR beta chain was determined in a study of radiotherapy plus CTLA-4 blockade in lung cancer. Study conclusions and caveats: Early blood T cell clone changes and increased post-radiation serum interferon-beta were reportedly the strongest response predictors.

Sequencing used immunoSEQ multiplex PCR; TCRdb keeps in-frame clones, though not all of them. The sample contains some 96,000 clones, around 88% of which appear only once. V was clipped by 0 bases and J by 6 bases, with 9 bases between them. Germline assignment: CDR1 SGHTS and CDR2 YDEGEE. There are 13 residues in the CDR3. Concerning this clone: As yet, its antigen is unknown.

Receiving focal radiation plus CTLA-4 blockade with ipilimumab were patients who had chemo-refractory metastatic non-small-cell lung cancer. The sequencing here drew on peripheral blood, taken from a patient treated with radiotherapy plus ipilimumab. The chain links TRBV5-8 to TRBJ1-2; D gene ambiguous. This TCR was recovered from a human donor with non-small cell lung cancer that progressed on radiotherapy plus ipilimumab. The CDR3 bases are TGTGCCAGCAGCTTGGGGGTGCTCGATGGCTACACCTTC. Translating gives CASSLGVLDGYTF.